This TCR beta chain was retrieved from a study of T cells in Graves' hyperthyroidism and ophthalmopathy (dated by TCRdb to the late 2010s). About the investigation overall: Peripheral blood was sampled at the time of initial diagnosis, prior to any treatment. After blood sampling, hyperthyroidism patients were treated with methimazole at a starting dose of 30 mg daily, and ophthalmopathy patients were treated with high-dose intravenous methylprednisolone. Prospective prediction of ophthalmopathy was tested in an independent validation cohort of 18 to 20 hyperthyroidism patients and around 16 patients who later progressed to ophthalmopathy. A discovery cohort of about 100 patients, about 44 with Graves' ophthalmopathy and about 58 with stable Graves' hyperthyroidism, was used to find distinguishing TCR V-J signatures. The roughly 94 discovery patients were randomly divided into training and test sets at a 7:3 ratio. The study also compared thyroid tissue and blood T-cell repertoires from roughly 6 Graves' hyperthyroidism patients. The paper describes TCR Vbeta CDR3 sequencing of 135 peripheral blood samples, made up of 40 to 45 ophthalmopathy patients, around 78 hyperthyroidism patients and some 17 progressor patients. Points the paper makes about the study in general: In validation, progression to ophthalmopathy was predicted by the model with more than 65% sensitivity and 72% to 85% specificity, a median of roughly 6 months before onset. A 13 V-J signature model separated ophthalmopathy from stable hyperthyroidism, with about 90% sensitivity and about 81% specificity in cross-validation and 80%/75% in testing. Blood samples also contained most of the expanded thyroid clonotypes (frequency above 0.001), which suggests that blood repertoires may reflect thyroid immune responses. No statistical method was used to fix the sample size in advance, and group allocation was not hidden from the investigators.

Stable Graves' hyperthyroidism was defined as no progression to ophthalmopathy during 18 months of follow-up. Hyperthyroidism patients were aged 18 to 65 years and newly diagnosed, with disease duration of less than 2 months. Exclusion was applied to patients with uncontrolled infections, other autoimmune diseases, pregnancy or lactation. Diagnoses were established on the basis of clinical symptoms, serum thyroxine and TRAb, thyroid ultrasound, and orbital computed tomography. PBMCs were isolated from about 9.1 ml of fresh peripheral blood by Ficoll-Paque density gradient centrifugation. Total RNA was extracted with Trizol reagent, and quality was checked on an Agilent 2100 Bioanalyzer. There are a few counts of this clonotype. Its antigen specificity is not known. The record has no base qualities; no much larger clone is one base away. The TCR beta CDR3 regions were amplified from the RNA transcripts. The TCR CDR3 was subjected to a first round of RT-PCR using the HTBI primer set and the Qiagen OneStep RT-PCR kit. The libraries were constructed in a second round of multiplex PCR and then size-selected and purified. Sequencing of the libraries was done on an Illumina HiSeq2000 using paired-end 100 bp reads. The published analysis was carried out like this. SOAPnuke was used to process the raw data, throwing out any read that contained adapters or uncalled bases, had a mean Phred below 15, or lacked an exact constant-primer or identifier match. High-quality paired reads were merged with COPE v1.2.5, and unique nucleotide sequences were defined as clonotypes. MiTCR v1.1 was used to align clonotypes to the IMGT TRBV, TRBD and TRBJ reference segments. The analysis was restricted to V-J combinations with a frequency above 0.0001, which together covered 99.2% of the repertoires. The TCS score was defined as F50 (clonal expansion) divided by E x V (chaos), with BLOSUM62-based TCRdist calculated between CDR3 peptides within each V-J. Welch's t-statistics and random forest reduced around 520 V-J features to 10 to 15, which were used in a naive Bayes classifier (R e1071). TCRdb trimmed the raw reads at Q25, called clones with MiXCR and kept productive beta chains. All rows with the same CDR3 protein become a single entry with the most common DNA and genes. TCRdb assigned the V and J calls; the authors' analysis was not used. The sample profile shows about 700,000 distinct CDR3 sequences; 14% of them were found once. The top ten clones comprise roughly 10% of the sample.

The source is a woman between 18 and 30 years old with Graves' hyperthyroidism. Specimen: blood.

The CDR3 amino acid sequence is: CATSDLPPSATSYNEQFF. The base sequence is TGTGCCACCAGTGACCTCCCGCCTAGCGCCACCTCCTACAATGAGCAGTTCTTC. The chain was built from TRBV24-1 and TRBJ2-1; TRBD2 is perhaps the D gene, given 6 matching bases. Deletion took 4 bases off V and 0 bases off J, with a span of 18 bases between the germline ends. Based on the germline V gene, the CDR1 and CDR2 sequences are KGHDR and SFDVKD. CDR3 length: 18 amino acids, cysteine to phenylalanine. The only DNA kept is the CDR3, 54 bases in frame from the first base.